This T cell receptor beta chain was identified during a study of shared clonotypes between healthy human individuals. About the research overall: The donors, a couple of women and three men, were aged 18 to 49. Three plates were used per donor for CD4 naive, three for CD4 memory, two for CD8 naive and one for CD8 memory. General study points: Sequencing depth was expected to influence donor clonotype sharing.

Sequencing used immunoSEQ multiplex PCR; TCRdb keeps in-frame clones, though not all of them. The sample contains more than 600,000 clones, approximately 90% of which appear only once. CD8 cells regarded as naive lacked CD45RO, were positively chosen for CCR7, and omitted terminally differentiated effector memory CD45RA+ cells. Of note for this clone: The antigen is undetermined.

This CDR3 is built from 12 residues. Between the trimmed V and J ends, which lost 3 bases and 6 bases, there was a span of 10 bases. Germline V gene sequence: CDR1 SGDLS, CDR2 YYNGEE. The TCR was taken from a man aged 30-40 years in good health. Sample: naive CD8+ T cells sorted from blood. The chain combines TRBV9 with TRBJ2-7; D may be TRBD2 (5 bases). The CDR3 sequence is CASSGAGIEQYF. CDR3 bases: TGTGCCAGCAGCGGTGCCGGGATCGAGCAGTACTTC.